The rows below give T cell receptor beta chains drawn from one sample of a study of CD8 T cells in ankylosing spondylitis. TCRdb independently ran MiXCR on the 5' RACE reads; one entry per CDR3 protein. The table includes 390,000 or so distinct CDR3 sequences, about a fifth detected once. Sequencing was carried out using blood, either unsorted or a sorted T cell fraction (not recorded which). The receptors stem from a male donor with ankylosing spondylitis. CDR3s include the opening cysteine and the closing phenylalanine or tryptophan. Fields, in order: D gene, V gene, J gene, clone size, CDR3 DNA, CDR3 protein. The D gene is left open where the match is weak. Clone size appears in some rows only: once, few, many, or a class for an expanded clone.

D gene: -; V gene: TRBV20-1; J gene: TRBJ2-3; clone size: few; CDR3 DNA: TGCAGTGCTAGACTCGGGACCGCCTACACAGATACGCAGTATTTT; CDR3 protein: CSARLGTAYTDTQYF
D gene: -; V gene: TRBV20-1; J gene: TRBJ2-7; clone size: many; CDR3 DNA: TGCAGTGCGTCAAGTCTCTACGAGCAGTACTTC; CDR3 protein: CSASSLYEQYF
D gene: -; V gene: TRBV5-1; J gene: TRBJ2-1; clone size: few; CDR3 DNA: TGCGCCAGCAGTACAACAGGTGACGGGTACAATGAGCAGTTCTTC; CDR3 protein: CASSTTGDGYNEQFF
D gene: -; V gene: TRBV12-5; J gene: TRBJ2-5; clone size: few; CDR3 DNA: TGTGCTAGTGTCCTGGACTTTCCGTGGGAGACCCAGTACTTC; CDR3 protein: CASVLDFPWETQYF
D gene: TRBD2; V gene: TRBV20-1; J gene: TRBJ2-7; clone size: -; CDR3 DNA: TGCAGTGCTAGATTGCCTAGCGGGAGTGGGTACGAGCAGTACTTC; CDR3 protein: CSARLPSGSGYEQYF
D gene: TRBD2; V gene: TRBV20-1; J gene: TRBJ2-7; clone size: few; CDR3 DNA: TGCAGTGCTAGGGGAGGGACTAGCGGATCCCCTTCAGAGCAGTACTTC; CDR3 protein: CSARGGTSGSPSEQYF
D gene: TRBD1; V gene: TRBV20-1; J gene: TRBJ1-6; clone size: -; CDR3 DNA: TGCAGTGCTAGAGATAGGGGCAGGGGGAATTCACCCCTCCACTTT; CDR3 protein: CSARDRGRGNSPLHF
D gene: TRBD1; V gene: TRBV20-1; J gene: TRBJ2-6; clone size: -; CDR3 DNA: TGCAGTGCTAGATCGACAGGGGGGAGCTCTGGGGCCAACGTCCTGACTTTC; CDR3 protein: CSARSTGGSSGANVLTF
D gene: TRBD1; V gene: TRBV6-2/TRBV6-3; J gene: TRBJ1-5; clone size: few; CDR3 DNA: TGTGCCAGCAGTGCCGTCCCGGGACAGGTGAGCAATCAGCCCCAGCATTTT; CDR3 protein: CASSAVPGQVSNQPQHF
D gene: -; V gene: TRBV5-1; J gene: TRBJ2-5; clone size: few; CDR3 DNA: TGCGCCAGCAGCTTGGGATCGGGTGGACAAGAGACCCAGTACTTC; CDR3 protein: CASSLGSGGQETQYF
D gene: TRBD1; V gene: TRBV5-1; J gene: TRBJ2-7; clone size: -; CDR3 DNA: TGCGCCAGCAGCTTAAGATCCCCGGGACAGGGAAGTTCGGGATACGAGCAGTACTTC; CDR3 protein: CASSLRSPGQGSSGYEQYF
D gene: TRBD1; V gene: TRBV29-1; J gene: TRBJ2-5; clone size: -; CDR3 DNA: TGCAGCGTTGACCTACTATCTCCGGGACAGGGGGCTTTTCGTGAGACCCAGTACTTC; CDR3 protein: CSVDLLSPGQGAFRETQYF
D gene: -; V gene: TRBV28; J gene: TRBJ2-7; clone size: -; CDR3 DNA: TGTGCCAGCAGTTTCGAAGCGGACTACTACGAGCAGTACTTC; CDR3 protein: CASSFEADYYEQYF
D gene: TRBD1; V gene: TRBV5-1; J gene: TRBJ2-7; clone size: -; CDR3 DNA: TGCGCCAGCAGCTGGACAGGCTCCTACGTGCAGTACTTC; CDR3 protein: CASSWTGSYVQYF
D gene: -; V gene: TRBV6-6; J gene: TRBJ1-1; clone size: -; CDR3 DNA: TGTGCCAGCATTGCGTATTTATCCACTGAAGCTTTCTTT; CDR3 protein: CASIAYLSTEAFF
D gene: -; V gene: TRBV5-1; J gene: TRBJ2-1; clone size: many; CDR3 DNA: TGCGCCAGCAGCGTCCAGGGATGGGATGGCAATGAGCAGTTCTTC; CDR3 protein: CASSVQGWDGNEQFF
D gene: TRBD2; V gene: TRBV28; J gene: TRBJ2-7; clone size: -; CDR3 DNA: TGTGCCAGTAGCGGGAACCTCAACGAGCAGTACTTC; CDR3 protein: CASSGNLNEQYF
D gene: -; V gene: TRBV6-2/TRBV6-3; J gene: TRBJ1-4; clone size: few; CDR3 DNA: TGTGCCAGCAGTTATTCCCGACAGAATGAAAAACTGTTTTTT; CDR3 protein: CASSYSRQNEKLFF
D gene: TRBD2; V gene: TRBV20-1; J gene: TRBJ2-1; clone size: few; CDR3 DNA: TGCAGTACCCGACTAGCGGGAGTCGGTGAGCAGTTCTTC; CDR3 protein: CSTRLAGVGEQFF
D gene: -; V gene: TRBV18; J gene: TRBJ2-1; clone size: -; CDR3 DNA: TGTGCCAGCTCACCACCGGTAAATGAGCAGTTCTTC; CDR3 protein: CASSPPVNEQFF
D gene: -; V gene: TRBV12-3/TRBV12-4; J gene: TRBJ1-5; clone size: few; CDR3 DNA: TGTGCCAGCAGTTCTAGCCTCTCGTCCATCAGCAATCAGCCCCAGCATTTT; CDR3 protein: CASSSSLSSISNQPQHF
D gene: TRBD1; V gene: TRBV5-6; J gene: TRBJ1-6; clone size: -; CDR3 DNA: TGTGCCAGCAGCTTGACGGACAGGGGTATTTCACCCCTCCACTTT; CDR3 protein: CASSLTDRGISPLHF
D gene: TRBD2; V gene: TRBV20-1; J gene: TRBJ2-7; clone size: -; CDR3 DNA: TGCAGTGCTAGTCCCCTCGCGGGGGAGTACGAGCAGTACTTC; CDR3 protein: CSASPLAGEYEQYF
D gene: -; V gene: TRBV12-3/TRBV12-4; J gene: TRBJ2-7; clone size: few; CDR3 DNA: TGTGCCCCCCTGGGGGGGGCGTACTCCTACGAGCAGTACTTC; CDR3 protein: CAPLGGAYSYEQYF
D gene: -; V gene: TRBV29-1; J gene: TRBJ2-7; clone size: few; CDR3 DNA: TGCAGCGTTGAAATAGTGGGGGGATCCGAGCAGTACTTC; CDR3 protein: CSVEIVGGSEQYF
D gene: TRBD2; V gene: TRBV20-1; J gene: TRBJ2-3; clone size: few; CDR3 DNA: TGCAGTGCTCGTAGCGGGAGAGCAGATACGCAGTATTTT; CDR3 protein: CSARSGRADTQYF
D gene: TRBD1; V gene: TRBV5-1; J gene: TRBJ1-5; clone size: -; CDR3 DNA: TGCGCCAGCAGCTCGGGGACAGGGTTGGATCAGCCCCAGCATTTT; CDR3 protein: CASSSGTGLDQPQHF
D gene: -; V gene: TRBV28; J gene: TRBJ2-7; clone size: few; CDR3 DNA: TGTGCCAGCAGTTTGGATACCGGGGCCCCCTACGAGCAGTACTTC; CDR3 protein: CASSLDTGAPYEQYF
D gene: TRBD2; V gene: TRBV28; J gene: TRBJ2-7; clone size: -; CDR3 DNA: TGTGCCAGCAGTACTAGCGGGAGATCCCCCTCCTACGAGCAGTACTTC; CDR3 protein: CASSTSGRSPSYEQYF
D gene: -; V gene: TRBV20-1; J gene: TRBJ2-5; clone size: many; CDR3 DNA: TGCAGTGCCCGAACGCCGGAAGAGACCCAGTACTTC; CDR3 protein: CSARTPEETQYF
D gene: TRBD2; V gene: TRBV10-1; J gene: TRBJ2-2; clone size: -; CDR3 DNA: TGCGCCAGCCGGGCGGGAGCCGGGACCGGGGAGCTGTTTTTT; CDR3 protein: CASRAGAGTGELFF
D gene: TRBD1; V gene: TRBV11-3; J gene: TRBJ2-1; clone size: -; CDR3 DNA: TGTGCCAGCAGTAAGACAGGGGTACACCTCAATGAGCAGTTCTTC; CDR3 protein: CASSKTGVHLNEQFF
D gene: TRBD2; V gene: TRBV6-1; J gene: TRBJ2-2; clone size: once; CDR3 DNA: TGTGCCAGCAGCGGACTAGCGGGAATGAGAACCGGGGAGCTGTTTTTT; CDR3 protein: CASSGLAGMRTGELFF
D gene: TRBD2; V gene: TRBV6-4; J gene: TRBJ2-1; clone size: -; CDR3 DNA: TGTGCCAGCAGTGACCGGGGGGAGGGCCTCGATGAGCAGTTCTTC; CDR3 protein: CASSDRGEGLDEQFF
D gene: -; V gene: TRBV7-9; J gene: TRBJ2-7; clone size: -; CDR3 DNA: TGTGCCAGCAGCTTAGGTCTGGGAATCTCCTACGAGCAGTACTTC; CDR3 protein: CASSLGLGISYEQYF
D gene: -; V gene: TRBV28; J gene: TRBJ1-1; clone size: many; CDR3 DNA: TGTGCCAGCAGTCCCTCCTCGGGGCTAGACACTGAAGCTTTCTTT; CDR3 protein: CASSPSSGLDTEAFF
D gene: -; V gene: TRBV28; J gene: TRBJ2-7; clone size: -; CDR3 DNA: TGTGCCAGCAGTTCTAATGCCGAGCGGGCAACCTACGAGCAGTACTTC; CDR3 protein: CASSSNAERATYEQYF